The rows below give T cell receptor beta chains drawn from one sample of a study of Ad26.COV2.S vaccination and SARS-CoV-2 variants. Assay: immunoSEQ multiplex PCR; the TCRdb copy retains only in-frame clones and omits some. The sample consists of fewer than 400,000 clones, around four fifths of them appearing once. This material consisted of peripheral blood, taken in a trial of Ad26.COV2.S vaccine versus placebo. The source of these receptors is a person aged 18-60 years who received the Ad26.COV2.S COVID-19 vaccine or a placebo. Each CDR3 is given with its conserved first and last residue. The D gene is left open where the match is weak. Where a row states a size, it is once, few, many or the class of an expanded clone; other rows omit it.

D | J | size | V | CDR3 | DNA
TRBD1 | TRBJ1-5 | NA | TRBV6-5 | CASSPQGAIQPQHF | TGTGCCAGCAGCCCACAGGGGGCTATTCAGCCCCAGCATTTT
TRBD2 | TRBJ2-1 | NA | TRBV5-6 | CASSPGLTLYNEQFF | TGTGCCAGCAGTCCGGGACTAACCCTTTACAATGAGCAGTTCTTC
TRBD2 | TRBJ2-7 | NA | TRBV27 | CASSAGDGSYEQYF | TGTGCCAGCAGCGCGGGGGATGGCTCCTACGAGCAGTACTTC
TRBD1 | TRBJ2-3 | NA | TRBV6-5 | CASSRDSVSTDTQYF | TGTGCCAGCAGTCGGGACAGCGTTAGCACAGATACGCAGTATTTT
TRBD1 | TRBJ1-1 | NA | TRBV18 | CASSRTTGGNTEAFF | TGTGCCAGCTCACGAACGACAGGGGGAAACACTGAAGCTTTCTTT
NA | TRBJ1-2 | NA | TRBV28 | CASRTGTNYGYTF | TGTGCCAGCCGAACCGGGACCAACTATGGCTACACCTTC
NA | TRBJ1-2 | NA | TRBV3-1/TRBV3-2 | CASSQATALFYGYTF | TGTGCCAGCAGCCAGGCGACAGCCTTATTCTATGGCTACACCTTC
NA | TRBJ1-4 | NA | TRBV4-2 | CASSQDFEVFATNEKLFF | TGTGCCAGCAGCCAAGATTTCGAGGTCTTCGCAACTAATGAAAAACTGTTTTTT
NA | TRBJ2-2 | NA | TRBV7-2 | CASSFMGTGELFF | TGTGCCAGCAGCTTCATGGGAACCGGGGAGCTGTTTTTT
NA | TRBJ1-2 | few | TRBV4-1 | CASSLRTPGPYGYTF | TGCGCCAGCAGCTTACGGACGCCAGGACCCTATGGCTACACCTTC
TRBD1 | TRBJ1-1 | NA | TRBV7-9 | CASSLGQANTEAFF | TGTGCCAGCAGCTTGGGACAGGCGAACACTGAAGCTTTCTTT
TRBD1 | TRBJ1-2 | NA | TRBV2 | CASSAPRDRGLGGYTF | TGTGCCAGCAGTGCACCGAGGGACAGGGGGCTGGGTGGCTACACCTTC
NA | TRBJ2-2 | NA | TRBV7-9 | CASSLEYTGELFF | TGTGCCAGCAGCTTAGAATACACCGGGGAGCTGTTTTTT
NA | TRBJ2-7 | once | TRBV10-1 | CASSEFSEQYF | TGCGCCAGCAGTGAGTTCTCAGAGCAGTACTTC
TRBD1 | TRBJ2-6 | once | TRBV2 | CASSPGRGLGAGANVLTF | TGTGCCAGCAGCCCTGGCAGGGGGCTAGGGGCTGGGGCCAACGTCCTGACTTTC
NA | TRBJ2-7 | NA | TRBV19 | CASSKPLSSSEAYEQYF | TGTGCCAGTAGTAAACCCCTAAGTTCTAGCGAAGCCTACGAGCAGTACTTC
NA | TRBJ2-3 | NA | TRBV5-1 | CASSLGHLSDTQYF | TGCGCCAGCAGCTTAGGACACCTAAGTGATACGCAGTATTTT
TRBD2 | TRBJ2-3 | NA | TRBV19 | CASSPAGGTTDTQYF | TGTGCCAGTAGCCCAGCGGGGGGCACCACAGATACGCAGTATTTT